A single sample is the source of the 24 T cell receptor beta chains below, sequenced in a study of read filtering for tumor transcriptome and immune sequencing. The library was built from about 400 ng RNA with molecular barcoded adaptors for alpha/delta and beta/gamma chains. TCRdb called the reads again in MiXCR, with one record for every CDR3 protein. This sample has about 63,000 distinct CDR3 sequences, with around 13% found just once. Material for sequencing was a population of CD138-negative cells sorted from bone marrow. The source of these receptors is a donor at least 40 years old with multiple myeloma.

At least ten counts were recorded for this clonotype. CDR3 in DNA: TGTGCCAGTAGTATAGCCCAGACTAGTATCCATGAGCAGTTCTTC. Protein: CASSIAQTSIHEQFF. This rearrangement joins TRBV19 to TRBJ2-1, with D perhaps matching TRBD2 (6 bases). The CDR3 runs 15 residues. Germline values: CDR1 LNHDA, CDR2 SQIVND (reference sequence). V lost 1 base to trimming and J lost 8 bases, with 15 bases between them.

This clonotype was counted at least ten times. The gene calls are TRBV20-1 and TRBJ2-1, with 8 nucleotides matching TRBD2. V lost 4 bases, J lost 6 bases, and 17 bases stayed unmatched. Per the germline V gene, CDR1 is DFQATT and CDR2 is SNEGSKA (reference sequence). CDR3 length: 17 amino acids. The CDR3 region has the DNA TGCAGTGCTATGGGACTAGTTATCAAATCTATTTCCAATGAGCAGTTCTTC. Residues: CSAMGLVIKSISNEQFF.

The J gene is TRBJ1-5, the V gene TRBV11-2; no reliable D call. Germline V gene data show CDR1 as SGHAT and CDR2 as FQNNGV. CDR3 size: 15 residues. Trimming took off 5 bases at V and 0 bases at J, with 11 bases between the two ends. As DNA, the CDR3 is TGTGCCAGCAGCCAAGAACCGTATAGCAATCAGCCCCAGCATTTT. Translating gives CASSQEPYSNQPQHF. Drawing the rest from reference TRBV11-2 and TRBJ1-5, the complete variable domain is EAGVAQSPRYKIIEKRQSVAFWCNPISGHATLYWYQQILGQGPKLLIQFQNNGVVDDSQLPKDRFSAERLKGVDSTLKIQPAKLEDSAVYLCASSQEPYSNQPQHFGDGTRLSIL.

This clonotype was detected only once. Because the CDR3 is missing its conserved closing phenylalanine or tryptophan, this is likely a read error. The chain is built from TRBV19 and TRBJ1-4, with 8 bases matching TRBD1. Germline CDR1 is LNHDA and CDR2 is SQIVND (reference sequence). Trimming cost V 2 bases and J 5 bases; bases outside gene matches: 7. This CDR3 has 16 residues. As DNA, the CDR3 is TGTGCCAGTAGTATAAATCCAGGGGGCTTGAATGAAAAACTGTTTCTT. Encoded protein: CASSINPGGLNEKLFL.

This clonotype was detected many times. V usage is TRBV20-1 and J usage is TRBJ2-1; 13 nucleotides line up with TRBD2. The CDR3 loop spans 14 amino acids. Losses at the gene ends were 3 bases for V and 9 bases for J; bases not matched to a gene: 5. Germline V gene sequence: CDR1 DFQATT, CDR2 SNEGSKA (reference sequence). CDR3 DNA sequence: TGCAGTGCTAGCACTAGCGGGAGGGGAGCTGAGCAGTTCTTC. Its translation: CSASTSGRGAEQFF.

This clonotype was counted at least ten times. The chain recombines TRBV29-1 with TRBJ2-5, with 7 nucleotides matching TRBD1. Unmatched junction bases numbered 1, after V lost 4 bases and J lost 5 bases. The germline CDR1 and CDR2 sequences are SQVTM and ANQGSEA. The CDR3 is 11 residues long. The CDR3 nucleotides are TGCAGCGTTGGACAGGGTGAGACCCAGTACTTC. It is translated as CSVGQGETQYF.

On this clonotype: A far larger clone is only one base removed, so a read error is likely. This sequence joins TRBV6-6 and TRBJ2-1, with 10 nucleotides matching TRBD2. This CDR3 comprises 16 residues. V lost 5 bases to trimming and J lost 7 bases; unmatched junction nucleotides: 11. Germline V lookup: CDR1 MNHNY, CDR2 SVGAGI (reference sequence). CDR3 in DNA: TGTGCCAGCAGTGGCTCTAGCGGGAGAGCTCTAAATGAGCAGTTCTTC. Its protein product is CASSGSSGRALNEQFF.

This clonotype was picked up many times. The chain combines TRBV5-1 with TRBJ2-1, with 10 bases aligning to TRBD1. Germline CDR1 is SGHRS and CDR2 is YFSETQ. The V and J ends lost 3 bases and 2 bases, in that order; junction bases with no gene match: 5. The CDR3 consists of 16 residues. DNA for the CDR3: TGCGCCAGCAGCTCTACCGGGACAGGGGCCTACAATGAGCAGTTCTTC. Its protein is CASSSTGTGAYNEQFF.

This clonotype was seen many times. This chain uses TRBV18 with TRBJ1-1; D gene unclear. The CDR3 runs to 13 residues. Germline values: CDR1 KGHSH, CDR2 LQKENI. Between the trimmed V and J ends, which lost 3 bases and 4 bases, there was a span of 9 bases. In DNA, the CDR3 is TGTGCCAGCTCACCCTCTCATTCCACTGAAGCTTTCTTT. Protein product: CASSPSHSTEAFF. Variable domain in full (rest from reference TRBV18 and TRBJ1-1): NAGVMQNPRHLVRRRGQEARLRCSPMKGHSHVYWYRQLPEEGLKFMVYLQKENIIDESGMPKERFSAEFPKEGPSILRIQQVVRGDSAAYFCASSPSHSTEAFFGQGTRLTVV.

There are many counts of this clonotype. The genes are TRBV7-2 and TRBJ1-1; D may be TRBD1 (6 bases). Germline CDR1 reads SGHTA; CDR2 reads FQGNSA. The CDR3 loop spans 15 amino acids. V shed 1 base and J shed 3 bases, with 12 bases lying between them. This CDR3 reads CASSLGGAGDTEAFF. The CDR3 DNA sequence: TGTGCCAGCAGCTTAGGGGGGGCGGGGGACACTGAAGCTTTCTTT.

There are many counts of this clonotype. This chain links TRBV6-5 with TRBJ1-5; TRBD1 agrees at 7 bases. This CDR3 has 13 residues. Germline V gene sequence: CDR1 MNHEY, CDR2 SVGAGI. The ends lost 5 bases at V and 4 bases at J; junction bases unmatched: 2. CDR3 coding DNA: TGTGCCAGCAGTGTGACAGGGAATCAGCCCCAGCATTTT. As protein: CASSVTGNQPQHF.

This clonotype was seen at least ten times. The chain recombines TRBV20-1 with TRBJ2-3; D remains unclear. There are 17 residues in the CDR3. Trimming shortened V by 0 bases and J by 5 bases, and 21 bases separated the two germline ends. The V gene's germline CDR1 is DFQATT and CDR2 SNEGSKA (reference sequence). The CDR3 loop is CSAREWGRVLGRDTQYF. The CDR3 DNA reads as TGCAGTGCTAGAGAATGGGGAAGAGTCCTTGGACGAGATACGCAGTATTTT.

This clonotype appeared many times. The V gene is TRBV29-1, the J gene TRBJ1-1, with D possibly TRBD1 on 5 matching bases. The CDR3 runs to 14 residues. V lost 6 bases and J 4 bases, leaving 18 bases between the germline ends. Germline V lookup: CDR1 SQVTM, CDR2 ANQGSEA. The CDR3 DNA reads TGCAGCGTCCCAGCCCAGGGTAAAGGCACTGAAGCTTTCTTT. It codes for CSVPAQGKGTEAFF.

This clonotype was detected only a few times. Mismatch with germline at one junction end may stem from a read error. The V call is TRBV7-7, the J call TRBJ2-1; D might be TRBD1 (6 bases). Germline V CDR1 and CDR2: SSHAT, FNYEAQ (reference sequence). The CDR3 is 16 amino acids. CDR3 DNA sequence: TGTGCTAGCAGCTTAGCGTATGGGGGCTCCTGCAATGAGCAGTTCTTC. This translates into CASSLAYGGSCNEQFF.

This clonotype was counted at least ten times. The chain is built from TRBV7-2 and TRBJ2-2; unclear D gene. Trimming removed 1 base at V and 5 bases at J, with 8 bases between. CDR1 and CDR2 from the germline V gene are SGHTA and FQGNSA. This CDR3 spans 14 amino acids. The CDR3 protein is CASSLVGGTGELFF. In DNA form, the CDR3 reads TGTGCCAGCAGCTTAGTAGGTGGTACCGGGGAGCTGTTTTTT.

This clonotype was seen ten or more times. This chain joins TRBV10-3 and TRBJ2-5, with TRBD2 as a possible D gene (5 bases). The germline V and J ends were trimmed by 5 bases and 3 bases, with 10 bases remaining between them. Germline V gene data show CDR1 as ENHRY and CDR2 as SYGVKD. This CDR3 comprises 13 residues. For the CDR3, the DNA is TGTGCCATCAGTCTAGCCCAAAAAGAGACCCAGTACTTC. Translated: CAISLAQKETQYF.

This clonotype was seen repeatedly, ten times or more. CDR3 region: CASSGTGGNQPQHF. The CDR3 DNA reads TGTGCCAGCAGTGGGACAGGGGGCAATCAGCCCCAGCATTTT. This chain links TRBV12-3 or TRBV12-4 with TRBJ1-5, with 10 nucleotides matching TRBD1. V lost 5 bases and J lost 2; bases outside the gene matches: 0. The CDR3 totals 14 residues.

This clonotype appeared a few times. J is TRBJ2-7 and V is TRBV6-7; D uncertain. TRBV6-7 carries the ORF label, with uncertain function. This CDR3 has 14 residues. Trimming shortened V by 2 bases and J by 4 bases, and 12 bases separated the two germline ends. CDR3 nucleotide sequence: TGTGCCAGCAGTTACAGCCCTTTGGCGTACGAGCAGTACTTC. Protein: CASSYSPLAYEQYF.

Ten or more counts support this clonotype. The chain employs TRBV7-9 and TRBJ2-7; D remains unclear. Trimming stripped 5 bases from V and 4 bases from J, with 15 bases between. Germline V gene data show CDR1 as SEHNR and CDR2 as FQNEAQ (reference sequence). This CDR3 contains 14 residues. CDR3 loop: CASSAPPQVYEQYF. The CDR3 DNA is TGTGCCAGCAGCGCCCCCCCCCAGGTGTACGAGCAGTACTTC.

About this clonotype: Possible read error: a much larger clone is one base away. This chain connects TRBV21-1 to TRBJ2-7; TRBD1, the table's D call, was not compared with the DNA. TRBV21-1 is flagged as a pseudogene. The CDR3 has 16 amino acids. The CDR3 DNA reads TGTGCCAGCACCTTCAAAGGACAGGGAGAGTGGTTCGAGCAGTACTTC. Residues: CASTFKGQGEWFEQYF.

This clonotype was seen at least ten times. The chain uses TRBV20-1 and TRBJ2-7; 7 bases line up with TRBD2. Germline values: CDR1 DFQATT, CDR2 SNEGSKA (reference sequence). The V segment lost 6 bases and the J segment 0 bases; nucleotides outside the gene matches: 8. CDR3 length: 14 amino acids. CDR3 bases: TGCAGTGCCGGTGCGACTAGCTTCTCCTACGAGCAGTACTTC. This sequence encodes CSAGATSFSYEQYF.

This clonotype showed up many times. The chain combines TRBV28 with TRBJ2-3; no clear D gene. Germline V gene data show CDR1 as MDHEN and CDR2 as SYDVKM. The CDR3 spans 12 residues. Deletions cut 7 bases from V and 6 bases from J, with 11 bases between. The CDR3 sequence: CASTTLVDTQYF. Written as DNA, the CDR3 is TGTGCCAGCACCACCCTGGTCGATACGCAGTATTTT.

This clonotype came up many times. The chain is built from TRBV7-8 and TRBJ2-1, with 14 bases matching TRBD2. The CDR3 spans 21 residues. Germline assignment: CDR1 SGHVS and CDR2 FQNEAQ. V was clipped by 5 bases and J by 3 bases; unmatched bases: 18. CDR3 coding DNA: TGTGCCAGCAGCACACCCGGGACTAGCGGGAGCCTTTCAGCGGGCTACAATGAGCAGTTCTTC. It is translated as CASSTPGTSGSLSAGYNEQFF.

This clonotype turned up a few times. The chain joins TRBV24-1 to TRBJ2-2; no clear D. This CDR3 is 16 amino acids long. V shed 1 base and J shed 2 bases, with 10 bases lying between them. CDR1 KGHDR and CDR2 SFDVKD come from the germline V gene. This CDR3 reads CATSDFGLGNTGELFF. The CDR3 region has the DNA TGTGCCACCAGTGATTTCGGGCTAGGTAACACCGGGGAGCTGTTTTTT.